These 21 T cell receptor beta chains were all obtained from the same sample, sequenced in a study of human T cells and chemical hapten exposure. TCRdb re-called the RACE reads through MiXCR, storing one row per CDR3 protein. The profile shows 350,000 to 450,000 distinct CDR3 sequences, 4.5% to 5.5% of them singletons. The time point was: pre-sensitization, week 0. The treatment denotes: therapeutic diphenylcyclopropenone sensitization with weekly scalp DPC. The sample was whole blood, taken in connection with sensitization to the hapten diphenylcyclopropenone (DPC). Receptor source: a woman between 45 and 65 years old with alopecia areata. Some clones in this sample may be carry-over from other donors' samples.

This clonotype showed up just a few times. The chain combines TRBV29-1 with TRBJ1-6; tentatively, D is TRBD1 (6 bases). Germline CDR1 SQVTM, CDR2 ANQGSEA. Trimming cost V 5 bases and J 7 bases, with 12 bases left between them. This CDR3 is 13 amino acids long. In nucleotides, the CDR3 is TGCAGCGTTTCGAGGGGGGGGAATTCACCCCTCCACTTT. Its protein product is CSVSRGGNSPLHF.

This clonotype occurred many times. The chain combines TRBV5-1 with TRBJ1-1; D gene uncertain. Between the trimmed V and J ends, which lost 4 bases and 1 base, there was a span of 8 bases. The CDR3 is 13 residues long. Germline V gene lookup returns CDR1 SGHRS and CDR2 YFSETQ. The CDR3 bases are TGCGCCAGCAGCGCACAGCCGAACACTGAAGCTTTCTTT. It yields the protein CASSAQPNTEAFF.

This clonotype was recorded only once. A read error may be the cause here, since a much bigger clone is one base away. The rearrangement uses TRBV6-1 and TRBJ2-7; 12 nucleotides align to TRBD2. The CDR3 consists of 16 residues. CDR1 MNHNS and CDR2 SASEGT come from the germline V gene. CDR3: CVSSPWTSGASYEQYF. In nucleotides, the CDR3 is TGTGTCAGCAGTCCATGGACTAGCGGGGCTTCCTACGAGCAGTACTTC.

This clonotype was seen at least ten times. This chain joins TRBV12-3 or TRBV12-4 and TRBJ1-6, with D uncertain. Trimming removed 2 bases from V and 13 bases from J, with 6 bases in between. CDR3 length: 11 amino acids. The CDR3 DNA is TGTGCCAGCAGTTTATCGTTTCCCCTCCACTTT. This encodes CASSLSFPLHF.

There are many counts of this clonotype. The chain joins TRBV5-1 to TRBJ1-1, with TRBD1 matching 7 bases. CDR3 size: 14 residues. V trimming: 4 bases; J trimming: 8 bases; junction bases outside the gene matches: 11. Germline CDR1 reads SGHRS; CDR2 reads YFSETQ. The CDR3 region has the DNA TGCGCCAGCAGCATAGGGACAGTCCCCCGAGAAGCTTTCTTT. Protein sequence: CASSIGTVPREAFF.

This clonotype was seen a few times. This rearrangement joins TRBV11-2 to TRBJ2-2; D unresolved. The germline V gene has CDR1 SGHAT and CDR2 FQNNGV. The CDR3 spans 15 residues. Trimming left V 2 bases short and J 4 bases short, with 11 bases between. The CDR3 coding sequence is TGTGCCAGCAGCTTACCTTCGTCACTCACCGGGGAGCTGTTTTTT. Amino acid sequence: CASSLPSSLTGELFF.

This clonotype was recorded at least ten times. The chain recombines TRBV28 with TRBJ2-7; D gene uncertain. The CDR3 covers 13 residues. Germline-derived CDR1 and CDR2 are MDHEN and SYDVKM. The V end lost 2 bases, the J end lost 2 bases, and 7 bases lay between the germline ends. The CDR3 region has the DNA TGTGCCAGCAGTTTAAGACTGGCCTACGAGCAGTACTTC. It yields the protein CASSLRLAYEQYF.

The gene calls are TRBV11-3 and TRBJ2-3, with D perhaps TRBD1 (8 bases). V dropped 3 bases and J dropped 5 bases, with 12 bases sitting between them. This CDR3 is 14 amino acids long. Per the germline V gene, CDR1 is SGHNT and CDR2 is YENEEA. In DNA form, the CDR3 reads TGTGCCAGCAGCTTGGACAGGGAGGGAGATACGCAGTATTTT. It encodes CASSLDREGDTQYF.

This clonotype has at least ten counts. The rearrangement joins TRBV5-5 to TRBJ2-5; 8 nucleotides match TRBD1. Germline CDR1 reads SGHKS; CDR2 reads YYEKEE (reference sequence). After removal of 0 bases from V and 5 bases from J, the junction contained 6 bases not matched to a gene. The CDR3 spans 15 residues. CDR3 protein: CASSLEDREGETQYF. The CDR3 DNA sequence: TGTGCCAGCAGCTTGGAGGACAGGGAAGGTGAGACCCAGTACTTC.

The CDR3 DNA reads as TGTGCCAGCAGTTACGAGGCGCGGGCTTTCTTT. Translation: CASSYEARAFF. The chain uses TRBV6-2 or TRBV6-3 and TRBJ1-1; D gene ambiguous. Per the germline V gene, CDR1 is MNHEY and CDR2 is SVGEGT. The V and J ends lost 2 bases and 11 bases respectively, with 9 bases between them. This CDR3 is 11 amino acids long.

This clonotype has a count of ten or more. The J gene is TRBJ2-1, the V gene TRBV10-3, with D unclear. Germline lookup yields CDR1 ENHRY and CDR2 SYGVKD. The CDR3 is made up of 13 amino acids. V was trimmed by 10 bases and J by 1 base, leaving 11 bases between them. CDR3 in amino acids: CATRPPSYNEQFF. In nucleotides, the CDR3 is TGTGCCACAAGGCCCCCATCCTACAATGAGCAGTTCTTC.

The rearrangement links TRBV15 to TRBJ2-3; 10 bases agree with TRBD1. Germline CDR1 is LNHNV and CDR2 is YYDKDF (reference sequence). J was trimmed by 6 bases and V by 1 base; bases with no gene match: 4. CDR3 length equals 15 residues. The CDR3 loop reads CATSRGGQGWDTQYF. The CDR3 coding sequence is TGTGCCACCAGCAGAGGGGGACAGGGGTGGGATACGCAGTATTTT.

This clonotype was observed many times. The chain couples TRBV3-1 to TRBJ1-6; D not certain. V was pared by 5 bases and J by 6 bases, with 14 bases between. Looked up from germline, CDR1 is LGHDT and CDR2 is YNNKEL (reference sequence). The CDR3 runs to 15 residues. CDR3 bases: TGTGCCAGCAGCAGCTCTGAAGGCATTAATTCACCCCTCCACTTT. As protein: CASSSSEGINSPLHF.

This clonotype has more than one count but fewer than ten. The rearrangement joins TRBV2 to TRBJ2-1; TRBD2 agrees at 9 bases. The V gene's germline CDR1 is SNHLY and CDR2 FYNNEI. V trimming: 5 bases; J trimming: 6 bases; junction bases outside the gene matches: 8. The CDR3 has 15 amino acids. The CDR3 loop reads CASSFSSGVSNEQFF. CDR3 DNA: TGTGCCAGCAGTTTTTCTAGCGGGGTTAGCAATGAGCAGTTCTTC.

The CDR3 is CASSYAPPAIETQYF. The CDR3 region has the DNA TGTGCCAGCAGTTACGCCCCCCCGGCGATCGAAACGCAGTATTTT. The V and J genes are TRBV6-6 and TRBJ2-3; D is unclear. Trimming pared 2 bases from V and 9 bases from J, leaving 18 bases between. Germline V gene data show CDR1 as MNHNY and CDR2 as SVGAGI (reference sequence). The CDR3 is made up of 15 amino acids.

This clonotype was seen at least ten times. The CDR3 region is CASSLGGVDTEAFF. DNA of the CDR3: TGTGCCAGCAGTTTGGGGGGTGTCGACACTGAAGCTTTCTTT. The genes are TRBV12-3 or TRBV12-4 and TRBJ1-1, with D possibly TRBD1 on 5 matching bases. V was clipped by 3 bases and J by 3 bases, with 11 bases between them. The CDR3 has 14 amino acids.

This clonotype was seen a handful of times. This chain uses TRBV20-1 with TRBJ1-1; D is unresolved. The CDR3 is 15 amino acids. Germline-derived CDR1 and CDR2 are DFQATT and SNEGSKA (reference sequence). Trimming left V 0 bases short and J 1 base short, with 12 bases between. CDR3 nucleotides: TGCAGTGCTAGAGATAGATGGGGAACGAACACTGAAGCTTTCTTT. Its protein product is CSARDRWGTNTEAFF.

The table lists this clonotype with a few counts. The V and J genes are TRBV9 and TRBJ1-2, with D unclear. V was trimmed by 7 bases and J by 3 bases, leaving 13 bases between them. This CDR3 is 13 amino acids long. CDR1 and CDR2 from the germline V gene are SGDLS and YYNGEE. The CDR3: CASGTRGDYGYTF. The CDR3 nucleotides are TGTGCCAGCGGCACGCGAGGCGACTATGGCTACACCTTC.

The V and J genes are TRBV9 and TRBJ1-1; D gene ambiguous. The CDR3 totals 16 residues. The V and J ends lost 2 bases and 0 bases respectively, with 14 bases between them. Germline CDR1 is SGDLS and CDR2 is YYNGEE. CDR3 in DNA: TGTGCCAGCAGCGTCCTCCCCGATGCCGTGAACACTGAAGCTTTCTTT. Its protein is CASSVLPDAVNTEAFF.

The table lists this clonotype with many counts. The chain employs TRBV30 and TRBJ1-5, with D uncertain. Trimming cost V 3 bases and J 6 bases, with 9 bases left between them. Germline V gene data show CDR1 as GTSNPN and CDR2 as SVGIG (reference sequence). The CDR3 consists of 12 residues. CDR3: CAWSGSGQPQHF. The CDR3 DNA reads TGTGCCTGGAGCGGGTCCGGTCAGCCCCAGCATTTT.

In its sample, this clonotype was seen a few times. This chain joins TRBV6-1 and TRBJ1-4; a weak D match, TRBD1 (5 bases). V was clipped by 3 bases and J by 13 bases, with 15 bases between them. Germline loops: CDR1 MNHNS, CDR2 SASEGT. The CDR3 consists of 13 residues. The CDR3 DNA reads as TGTGCCAGCAGTGAGGGGGTAAAAAGTCGACTGTTTTTT. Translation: CASSEGVKSRLFF.